This is a list of T cell receptor beta chains from one sample in a study of T cells after posttransplantation cyclophosphamide. Assay used: immunoSEQ multiplex PCR; TCRdb lists only in-frame clones, some missing. Altogether 25,000 to 30,000 clones were found in the sample, and no singletons occur. The sequencing sample was made of PBMCs. These receptors came from a woman in her sixties or seventies in good health, CMV-negative, and a related stem cell transplant donor. Both conserved end residues are part of each CDR3. Fields, in order: D gene, J gene, V gene, clone size, CDR3 protein, CDR3 DNA. D genes are given only for firm matches. Some rows mark clone size as missing; the rest say once, few, many or name a class of expanded clone.

D: NA; J: TRBJ1-1; V: TRBV15; size: NA; CDR3: CATSREANRRQNTEAFF; DNA: TGTGCCACCAGCAGAGAGGCGAACAGGAGACAGAACACTGAAGCTTTCTTT
D: TRBD2; J: TRBJ2-5; V: TRBV5-4; size: many; CDR3: CASSSKRAGAGETQYF; DNA: TGTGCCAGCAGCTCTAAGAGAGCGGGGGCGGGAGAGACCCAGTACTTC
D: NA; J: TRBJ1-2; V: TRBV14; size: NA; CDR3: CASSQAVGPGSYTF; DNA: TGTGCCAGCAGCCAAGCTGTCGGGCCGGGGAGCTACACCTTC
D: NA; J: TRBJ2-1; V: TRBV18; size: many; CDR3: CASSPPGASHNEQFF; DNA: TGTGCCAGCTCACCACCTGGGGCGTCACACAATGAGCAGTTCTTC
D: NA; J: TRBJ1-1; V: TRBV29-1; size: many; CDR3: CSAQTGPNTEAFF; DNA: TGCAGCGCGCAGACAGGCCCGAACACTGAAGCTTTCTTT
D: TRBD1; J: TRBJ1-5; V: TRBV6-5; size: many; CDR3: CASRKDRTRNQPQHF; DNA: TGTGCCAGCAGAAAGGACAGGACTCGCAATCAGCCCCAGCATTTT
D: NA; J: TRBJ2-1; V: TRBV27; size: many; CDR3: CASSFHFEQFF; DNA: TGTGCCAGCAGTTTCCATTTTGAGCAGTTCTTC
D: NA; J: TRBJ1-2; V: TRBV6-2/TRBV6-3; size: many; CDR3: CASSYDQTRYGYTF; DNA: TGTGCCAGCAGTTACGATCAGACACGCTATGGCTACACCTTC
D: TRBD1; J: TRBJ1-1; V: TRBV9; size: many; CDR3: CASSGLTGGSEAFF; DNA: TGTGCCAGCAGCGGATTGACAGGGGGCTCTGAAGCTTTCTTT
D: TRBD1; J: TRBJ2-1; V: TRBV7-3; size: many; CDR3: CASSDRDRGRAFF; DNA: TGTGCCAGCAGCGATCGGGACAGGGGGCGCGCGTTCTTC
D: TRBD1; J: TRBJ2-3; V: TRBV28; size: many; CDR3: CASTVQGALSDTQYF; DNA: TGTGCCAGCACGGTACAGGGGGCTTTGTCAGATACGCAGTATTTT
D: NA; J: TRBJ1-1; V: TRBV29-1; size: many; CDR3: CSVEDGGNTEAFF; DNA: TGCAGCGTTGAAGACGGCGGGAACACTGAAGCTTTCTTT
D: TRBD1; J: TRBJ1-3; V: TRBV9; size: NA; CDR3: CASSPRRTGPSSGNTIYF; DNA: TGTGCCAGCAGCCCCCGCCGGACAGGCCCTTCCTCTGGAAACACCATATATTTT
D: TRBD2; J: TRBJ2-3; V: TRBV30; size: NA; CDR3: CAWRLWLAGVDTQYF; DNA: TGTGCCTGGAGATTATGGCTAGCGGGAGTAGATACGCAGTATTTT
D: NA; J: TRBJ1-5; V: TRBV4-2; size: few; CDR3: CASSQDIVQPQHF; DNA: TGTGCCAGCAGCCAAGATATCGTCCAGCCCCAGCATTTT
D: NA; J: TRBJ2-1; V: TRBV5-1; size: NA; CDR3: CASSLASSSNFYEQFF; DNA: TGCGCCAGCAGCTTGGCTTCTTCTAGCAACTTCTATGAGCAGTTCTTC
D: TRBD1; J: TRBJ2-1; V: TRBV7-2; size: many; CDR3: CASSLVGGQGYNEQFF; DNA: TGTGCCAGCAGCTTAGTGGGGGGACAGGGTTACAATGAGCAGTTCTTC
D: TRBD1; J: TRBJ2-6; V: TRBV28; size: many; CDR3: CASSFSGQGAIGANVLTF; DNA: TGTGCCAGCAGTTTTTCAGGACAGGGGGCTATTGGGGCCAACGTCCTGACTTTC
D: NA; J: TRBJ2-7; V: TRBV28; size: many; CDR3: CASSLTGSYEQYF; DNA: TGTGCCAGCAGTCTAACGGGCTCCTACGAGCAGTACTTC
D: NA; J: TRBJ2-5; V: TRBV7-9; size: few; CDR3: CASSLGSGTQYF; DNA: TGTGCCAGCAGCTTAGGTTCCGGGACCCAGTACTTC
D: TRBD2; J: TRBJ2-3; V: TRBV27; size: many; CDR3: CASSPEFPGTSGTDTQYF; DNA: TGTGCCAGCAGTCCCGAATTCCCAGGTACTAGCGGCACAGATACGCAGTATTTT
D: TRBD2; J: TRBJ2-1; V: TRBV6-2/TRBV6-3; size: many; CDR3: CASRGGSIYNEQFF; DNA: TGTGCCAGCAGAGGCGGGAGTATATACAATGAGCAGTTCTTC
D: NA; J: TRBJ2-2; V: TRBV5-1; size: many; CDR3: CASSLAWRDVPGELFF; DNA: TGCGCCAGCAGCTTGGCCTGGCGGGATGTTCCCGGGGAGCTGTTTTTT
D: NA; J: TRBJ2-3; V: TRBV5-1; size: many; CDR3: CASSLAHTDTQYF; DNA: TGCGCCAGCAGCCTAGCTCACACAGATACGCAGTATTTT
D: NA; J: TRBJ2-7; V: TRBV5-5; size: NA; CDR3: CASSSWDLYEQYF; DNA: TGTGCCAGCAGTTCTTGGGACTTATACGAGCAGTACTTC
D: TRBD2; J: TRBJ2-7; V: TRBV5-1; size: many; CDR3: CASSPIAGVNEQYF; DNA: TGCGCCAGCAGCCCAATAGCGGGAGTGAACGAGCAGTACTTC
D: NA; J: TRBJ2-5; V: TRBV18; size: many; CDR3: CASSPPQGLEETQYF; DNA: TGTGCCAGCTCACCACCGCAGGGTTTGGAAGAGACCCAGTACTTC
D: TRBD1; J: TRBJ1-6; V: TRBV9; size: many; CDR3: CASSGGQNNSPLHF; DNA: TGTGCCAGCAGCGGGGGACAGAATAATTCACCCCTCCACTTT
D: NA; J: TRBJ1-1; V: TRBV5-1; size: NA; CDR3: CASSWSGGNTEAFF; DNA: TGCGCCAGCAGCTGGAGTGGCGGGAACACTGAAGCTTTCTTT